The present T cell receptor beta chain was sequenced within a study of T cells in Graves' hyperthyroidism and ophthalmopathy (dated by TCRdb to between 2019 and 2020). Study-wide context: Peripheral blood was collected at initial diagnosis, before any treatment. Thyroid tissue and blood T-cell repertoires from about six Graves' hyperthyroidism patients were also compared in the study. To identify distinguishing TCR V-J signatures, a discovery cohort of about 95 patients was used, comprising 40 to 45 with Graves' ophthalmopathy and under 60 with stable Graves' hyperthyroidism. After blood sampling, hyperthyroidism patients were treated with methimazole at a starting dose of 30 mg daily, and ophthalmopathy patients were treated with high-dose intravenous methylprednisolone. The 80 to 100 discovery patients were randomly divided into training and test sets at a 7:3 ratio. Prospective prediction of ophthalmopathy was tested in an independent validation cohort of some 19 hyperthyroidism patients and some 17 patients who later progressed to ophthalmopathy. The paper reports TCR Vbeta CDR3 sequencing of approximately 140 peripheral blood samples: approximately 41 ophthalmopathy, under 80 hyperthyroidism and approximately 17 progressor patients.

The CDR3 spans 16 residues, from the cysteine through the phenylalanine. CDR3 DNA is the only sequence kept; it has 48 bases, read in frame from the first base. Relative to germline, V is missing 0 bases and J is missing 8 bases, with 9 bases of the junction outside any gene match. For CDR1 and CDR2, the germline V gene lists SGHTS and YDEGEE. TCR beta CDR3 regions were amplified from RNA transcripts. A first-round RT-PCR of the TCR CDR3 used the HTBI primer set with the Qiagen OneStep RT-PCR kit. A second multiplex PCR round built the libraries, followed by size selection and purification. Paired-end sequencing of the libraries was performed with 100 bp reads on an Illumina HiSeq2000. As for the authors' bioinformatics: SOAPnuke was used to process the raw data, removing reads that contained adapters or uncalled bases, had a mean Phred below 15, or lacked an exact match to the constant primer or identifier. COPE v1.2.5 was used to merge the high-quality paired reads, and each unique nucleotide sequence was defined as a clonotype. MiTCR v1.1 was used to align clonotypes to the IMGT TRBV, TRBD and TRBJ reference segments. Only V-J combinations with frequency above 0.0001, covering 99% to 99.2% of repertoires, were analysed. The TCS score was defined as F50 (clonal expansion) divided by E x V (chaos), with BLOSUM62-based TCRdist calculated between CDR3 peptides within each V-J. Welch's t-statistics and random forest reduced 500 to 650 V-J features to about 12, which were used in a naive Bayes classifier (R e1071). The public reads were run again by TCRdb, first through fastp at Q25 and then through MiXCR, and only productive beta chains were kept. Every entry covers one CDR3 protein and lists the most common genes and DNA from its rows. These V and J calls rely on TCRdb rather than the paper's analysis. Present in this sample are 700,000 or so distinct CDR3 sequences, 15% to 20% of which were seen just once. The ten largest account for under 9.5% of the sample.

This clonotype has more than one count but fewer than ten. What this receptor recognizes is not known. No much larger clonotype is one base removed from it; base qualities were not supplied. Graves' hyperthyroidism was defined as stable when no progression to ophthalmopathy occurred over 18 months of follow-up. Hyperthyroidism patients were newly diagnosed, had a disease duration of under 2 months, and were aged 18 to 65 years. Patients with uncontrolled infections, other autoimmune diseases, pregnancy or lactation were excluded. Clinical symptoms, serum thyroxine and TRAb, thyroid ultrasound, and orbital computed tomography formed the basis for the diagnoses. PBMCs were isolated from more than 8 ml of fresh peripheral blood by Ficoll-Paque density gradient centrifugation. Trizol reagent was used to extract total RNA, and RNA quality was then checked on an Agilent 2100 Bioanalyzer. Broad study findings and their caveats: A 13 V-J signature model separated ophthalmopathy from stable hyperthyroidism, with about 90% sensitivity and roughly 81% specificity in cross-validation and 80%/75% in testing. No statistical method was used to set the sample size in advance, and investigators knew the group allocation. In validation, the model predicted progression to ophthalmopathy with 55% to 71% sensitivity and approximately 74% specificity, a median of approximately 6.7 months before onset. Most expanded thyroid clonotypes (frequency above 0.001) were also found in blood, which suggests that blood repertoires may mirror thyroid immune responses.

This chain joins TRBV5-8 to TRBJ2-1; TRBD1 lines up with 9 middle nucleotides. The receptor was isolated from a man aged 18 to 30 with Graves' hyperthyroidism. Sequencing was performed on blood. The CDR3 region has the sequence CASSLGSWDRDDEQFF. The nucleotide sequence is TGTGCCAGCAGCTTGGGTAGTTGGGACAGGGACGATGAGCAGTTCTTC.